The present entry profiles one TCR beta chain with its context. The CDR3 is 13 residues long. Deletions cut 5 bases from V and 0 bases from J, with 8 bases between. The germline gives CDR1 SGHRS, CDR2 YFSETQ. This sample was taken from a study of radiotherapy plus CTLA-4 blockade in lung cancer. Profiled with immunoSEQ multiplex PCR; TCRdb holds only in-frame clones, not every one. In the table there are 50,000 to 65,000 clones, approximately 80% of which are singletons. The TCR was taken from a human donor with non-small cell lung cancer whose response to radiotherapy plus ipilimumab could not be evaluated. Sequences were derived from peripheral blood, sampled from a patient treated with radiotherapy plus ipilimumab. The J gene is TRBJ1-1, the V gene TRBV5-1; D uncertain. For the CDR3, the DNA is TGCGCCAGCAGGATGAGTTTGAACACTGAAGCTTTCTTT. This translates into CASRMSLNTEAFF.